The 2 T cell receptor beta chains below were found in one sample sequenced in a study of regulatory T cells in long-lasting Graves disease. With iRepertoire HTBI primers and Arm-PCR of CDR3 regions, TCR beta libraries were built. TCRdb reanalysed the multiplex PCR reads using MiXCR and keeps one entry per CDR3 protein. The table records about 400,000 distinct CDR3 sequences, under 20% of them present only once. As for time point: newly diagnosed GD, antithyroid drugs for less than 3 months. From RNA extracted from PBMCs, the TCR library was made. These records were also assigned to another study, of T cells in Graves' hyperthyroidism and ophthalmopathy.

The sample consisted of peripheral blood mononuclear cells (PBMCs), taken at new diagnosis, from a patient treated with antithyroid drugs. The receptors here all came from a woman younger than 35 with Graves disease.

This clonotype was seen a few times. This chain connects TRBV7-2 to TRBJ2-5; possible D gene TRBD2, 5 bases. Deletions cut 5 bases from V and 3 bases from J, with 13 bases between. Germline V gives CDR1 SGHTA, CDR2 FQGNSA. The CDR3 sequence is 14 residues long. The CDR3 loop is CASSPIVGEETQYF. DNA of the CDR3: TGTGCCAGCAGCCCGATAGTCGGGGAAGAGACCCAGTACTTC.

The CDR3 is CASSSARGLWQPQHF. The CDR3 nucleotides read TGTGCCAGCAGCTCCGCCCGGGGATTGTGGCAGCCCCAGCATTTT. The rearrangement links TRBV5-8 to TRBJ1-5; D is unclear. Trimming stripped 3 bases from V and 7 bases from J, with 17 bases between. The CDR3 is made up of 15 amino acids. The germline CDR1 and CDR2 sequences are SGHTS and YDEGEE.